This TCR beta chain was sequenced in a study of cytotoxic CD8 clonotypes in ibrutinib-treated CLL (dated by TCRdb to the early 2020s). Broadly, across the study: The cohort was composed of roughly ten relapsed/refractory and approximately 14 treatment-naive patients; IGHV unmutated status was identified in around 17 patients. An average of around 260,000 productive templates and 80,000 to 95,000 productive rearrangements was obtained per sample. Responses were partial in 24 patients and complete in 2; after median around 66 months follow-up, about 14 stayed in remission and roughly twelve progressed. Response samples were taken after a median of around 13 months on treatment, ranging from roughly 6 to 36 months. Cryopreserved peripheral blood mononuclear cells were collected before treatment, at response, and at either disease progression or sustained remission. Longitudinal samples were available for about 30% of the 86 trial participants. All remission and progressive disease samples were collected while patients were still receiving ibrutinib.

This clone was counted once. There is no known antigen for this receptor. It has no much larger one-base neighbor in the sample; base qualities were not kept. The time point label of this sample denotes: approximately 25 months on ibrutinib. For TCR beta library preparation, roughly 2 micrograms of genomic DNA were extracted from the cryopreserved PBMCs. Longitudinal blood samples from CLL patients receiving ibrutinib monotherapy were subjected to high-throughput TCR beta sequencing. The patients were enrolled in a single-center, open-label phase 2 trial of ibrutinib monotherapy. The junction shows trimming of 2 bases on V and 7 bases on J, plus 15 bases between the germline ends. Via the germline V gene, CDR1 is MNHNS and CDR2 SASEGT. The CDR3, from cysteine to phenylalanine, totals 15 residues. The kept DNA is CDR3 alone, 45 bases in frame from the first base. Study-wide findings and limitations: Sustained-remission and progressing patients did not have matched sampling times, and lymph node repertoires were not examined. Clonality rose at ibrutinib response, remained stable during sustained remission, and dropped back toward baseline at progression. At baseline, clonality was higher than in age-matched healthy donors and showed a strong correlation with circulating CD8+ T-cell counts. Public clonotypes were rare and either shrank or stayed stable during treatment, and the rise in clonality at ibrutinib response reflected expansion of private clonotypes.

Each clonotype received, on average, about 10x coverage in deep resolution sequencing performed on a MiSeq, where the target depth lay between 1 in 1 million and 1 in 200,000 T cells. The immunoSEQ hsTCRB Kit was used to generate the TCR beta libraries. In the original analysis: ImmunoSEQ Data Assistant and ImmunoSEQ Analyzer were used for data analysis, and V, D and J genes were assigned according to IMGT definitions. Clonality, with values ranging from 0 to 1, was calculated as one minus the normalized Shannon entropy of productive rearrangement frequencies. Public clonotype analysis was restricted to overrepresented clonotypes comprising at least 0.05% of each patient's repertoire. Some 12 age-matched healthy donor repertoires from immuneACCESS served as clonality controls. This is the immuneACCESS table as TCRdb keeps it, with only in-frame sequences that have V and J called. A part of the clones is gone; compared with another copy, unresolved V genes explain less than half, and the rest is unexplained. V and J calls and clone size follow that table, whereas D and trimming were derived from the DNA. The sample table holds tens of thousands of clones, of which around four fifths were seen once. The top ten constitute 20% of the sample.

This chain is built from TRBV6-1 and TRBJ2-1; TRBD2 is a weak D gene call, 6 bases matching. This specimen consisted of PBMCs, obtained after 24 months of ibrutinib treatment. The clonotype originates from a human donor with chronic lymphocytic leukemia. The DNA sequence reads TGTGCCAGCAGTGAAAGGGCGGGGTGGGGGAATGAGCAGTTCTTC. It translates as CASSERAGWGNEQFF.